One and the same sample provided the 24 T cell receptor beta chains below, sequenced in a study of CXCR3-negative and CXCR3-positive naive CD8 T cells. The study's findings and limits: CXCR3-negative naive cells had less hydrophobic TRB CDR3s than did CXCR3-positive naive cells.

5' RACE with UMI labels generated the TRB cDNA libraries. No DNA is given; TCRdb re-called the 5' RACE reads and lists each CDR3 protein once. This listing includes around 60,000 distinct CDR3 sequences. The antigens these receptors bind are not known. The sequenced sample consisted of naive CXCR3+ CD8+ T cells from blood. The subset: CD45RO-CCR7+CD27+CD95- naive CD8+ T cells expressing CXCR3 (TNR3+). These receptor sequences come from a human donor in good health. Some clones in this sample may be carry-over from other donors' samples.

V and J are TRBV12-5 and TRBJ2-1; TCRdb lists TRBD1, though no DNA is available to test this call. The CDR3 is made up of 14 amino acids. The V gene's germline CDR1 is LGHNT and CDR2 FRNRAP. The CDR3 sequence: CASGLVPGAGEQFF.

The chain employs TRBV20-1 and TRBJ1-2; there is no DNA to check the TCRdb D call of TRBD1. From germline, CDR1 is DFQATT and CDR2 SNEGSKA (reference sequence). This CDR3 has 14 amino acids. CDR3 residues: CSAGEGGSPYGYTF.

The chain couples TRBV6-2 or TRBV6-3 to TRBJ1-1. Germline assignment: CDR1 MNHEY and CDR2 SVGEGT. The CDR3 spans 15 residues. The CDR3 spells CASSYVGTPNTEAFF.

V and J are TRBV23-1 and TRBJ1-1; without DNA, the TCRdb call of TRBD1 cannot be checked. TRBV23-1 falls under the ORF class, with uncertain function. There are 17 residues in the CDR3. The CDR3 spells CASSQLDRGQGNTEAFF.

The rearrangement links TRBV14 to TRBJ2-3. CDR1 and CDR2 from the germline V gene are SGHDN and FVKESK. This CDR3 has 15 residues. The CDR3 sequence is CASSQDRSSTDTQYF.

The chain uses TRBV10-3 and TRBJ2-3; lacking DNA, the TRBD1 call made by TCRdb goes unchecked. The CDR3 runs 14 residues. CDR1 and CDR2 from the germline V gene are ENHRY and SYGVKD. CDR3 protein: CATTPTGTSDTQYF.

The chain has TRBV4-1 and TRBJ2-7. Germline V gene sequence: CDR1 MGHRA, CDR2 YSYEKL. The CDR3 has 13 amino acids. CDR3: CASSQALVYEQYF.

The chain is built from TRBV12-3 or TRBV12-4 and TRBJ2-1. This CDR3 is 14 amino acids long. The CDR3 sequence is CASGIDSSYNEQFF.

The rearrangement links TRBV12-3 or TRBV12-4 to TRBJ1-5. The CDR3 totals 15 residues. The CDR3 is CASRTQAGGNQPQHF.

This CDR3 reads CASSYWGGDTDTQYF. This chain connects TRBV6-6 to TRBJ2-3; TCRdb's D gene call, TRBD1, goes unchecked for lack of DNA. Germline CDR1 is MNHNY and CDR2 is SVGAGI (reference sequence). CDR3 size: 15 residues.

CDR3 sequence reads: CSVSTLTGELFF. V is TRBV29-1 and J is TRBJ2-2. The CDR3 contains 12 residues. Germline CDR1 SQVTM, CDR2 ANQGSEA.

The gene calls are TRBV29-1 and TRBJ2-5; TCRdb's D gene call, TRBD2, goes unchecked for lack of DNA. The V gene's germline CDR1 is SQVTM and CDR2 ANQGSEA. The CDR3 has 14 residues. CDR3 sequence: CSVESEVGRETQYF.

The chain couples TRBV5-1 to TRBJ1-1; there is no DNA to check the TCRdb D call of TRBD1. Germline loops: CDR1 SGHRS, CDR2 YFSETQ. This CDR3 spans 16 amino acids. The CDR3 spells CASSHPLGGDYTEAFF.

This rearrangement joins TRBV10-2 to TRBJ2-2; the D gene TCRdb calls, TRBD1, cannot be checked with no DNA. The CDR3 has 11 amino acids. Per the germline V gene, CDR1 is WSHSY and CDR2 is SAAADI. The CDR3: CASRGGVELFF.

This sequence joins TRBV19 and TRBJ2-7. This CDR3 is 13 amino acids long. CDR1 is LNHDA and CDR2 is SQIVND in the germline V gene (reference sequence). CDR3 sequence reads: CASSSTLSYEQYF.

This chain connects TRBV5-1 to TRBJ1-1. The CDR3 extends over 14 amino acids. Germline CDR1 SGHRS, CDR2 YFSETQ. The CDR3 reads CASSLRGGNTEAFF.

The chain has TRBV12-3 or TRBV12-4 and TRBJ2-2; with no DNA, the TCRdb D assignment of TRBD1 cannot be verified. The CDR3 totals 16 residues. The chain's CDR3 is CASSLGTEINTGELFF.

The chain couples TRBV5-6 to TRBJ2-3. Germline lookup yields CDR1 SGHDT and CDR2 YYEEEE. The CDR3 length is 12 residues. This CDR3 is CASSLSRDTQYF.

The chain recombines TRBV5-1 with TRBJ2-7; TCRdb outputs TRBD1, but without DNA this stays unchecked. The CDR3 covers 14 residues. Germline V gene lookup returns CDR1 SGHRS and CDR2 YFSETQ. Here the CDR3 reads CASSPDRGLYEQYF.

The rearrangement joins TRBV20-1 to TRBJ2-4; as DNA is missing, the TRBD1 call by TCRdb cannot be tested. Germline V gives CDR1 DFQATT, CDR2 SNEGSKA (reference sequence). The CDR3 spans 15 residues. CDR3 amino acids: CSARPPGTAENIQYF.

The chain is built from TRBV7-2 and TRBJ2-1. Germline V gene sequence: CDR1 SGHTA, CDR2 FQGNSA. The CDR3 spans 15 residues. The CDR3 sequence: CASSLGFLSYNEQFF.

The CDR3 sequence: CASSLESSRDNSPLHF. The rearrangement links TRBV28 to TRBJ1-6. This CDR3 is 16 amino acids long. From germline, CDR1 is MDHEN and CDR2 SYDVKM. The variable domain in full, with the rest retrieved from reference TRBV28 and TRBJ1-6, is DVKVTQSSRYLVKRTGEKVFLECVQDMDHENMFWYRQDPGLGLRLIYFSYDVKMKEKGDIPEGYSVSREKKERFSLILESASTNQTSMYLCASSLESSRDNSPLHFGNGTRLTVT.

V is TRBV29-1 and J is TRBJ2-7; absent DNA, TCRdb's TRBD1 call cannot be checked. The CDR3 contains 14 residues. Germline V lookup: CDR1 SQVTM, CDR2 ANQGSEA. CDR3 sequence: CSVARTDQGYEQYF.

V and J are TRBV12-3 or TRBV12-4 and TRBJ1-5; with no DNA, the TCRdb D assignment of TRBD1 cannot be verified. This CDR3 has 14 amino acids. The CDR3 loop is CASSITGLDEAQHF.